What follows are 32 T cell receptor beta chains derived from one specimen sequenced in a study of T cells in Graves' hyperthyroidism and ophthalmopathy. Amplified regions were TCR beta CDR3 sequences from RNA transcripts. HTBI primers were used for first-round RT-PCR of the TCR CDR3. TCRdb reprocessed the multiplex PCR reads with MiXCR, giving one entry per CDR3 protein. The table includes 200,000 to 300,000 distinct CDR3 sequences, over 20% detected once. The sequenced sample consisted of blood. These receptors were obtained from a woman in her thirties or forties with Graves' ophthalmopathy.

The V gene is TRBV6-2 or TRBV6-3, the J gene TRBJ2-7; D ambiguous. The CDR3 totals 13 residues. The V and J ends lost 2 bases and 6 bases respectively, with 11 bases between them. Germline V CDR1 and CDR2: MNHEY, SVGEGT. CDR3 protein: CASSYPRNSEQYF. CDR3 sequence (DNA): TGTGCCAGCAGTTACCCAAGGAATTCCGAGCAGTACTTC.

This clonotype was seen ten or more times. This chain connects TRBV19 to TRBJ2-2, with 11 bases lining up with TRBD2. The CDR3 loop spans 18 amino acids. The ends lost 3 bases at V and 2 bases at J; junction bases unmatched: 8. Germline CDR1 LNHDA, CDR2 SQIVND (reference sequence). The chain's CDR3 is CASSILPGTSGNTGELFF. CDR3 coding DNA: TGTGCCAGTAGTATTCTACCCGGGACTAGCGGAAACACCGGGGAGCTGTTTTTT.

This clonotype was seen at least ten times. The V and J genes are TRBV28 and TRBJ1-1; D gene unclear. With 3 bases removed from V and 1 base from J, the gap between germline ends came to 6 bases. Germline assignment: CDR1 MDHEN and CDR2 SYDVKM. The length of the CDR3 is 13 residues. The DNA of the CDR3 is TGTGCCAGCAGTTTGACGAGGAACACTGAAGCTTTCTTT. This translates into CASSLTRNTEAFF. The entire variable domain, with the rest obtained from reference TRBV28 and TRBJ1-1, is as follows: DVKVTQSSRYLVKRTGEKVFLECVQDMDHENMFWYRQDPGLGLRLIYFSYDVKMKEKGDIPEGYSVSREKKERFSLILESASTNQTSMYLCASSLTRNTEAFFGQGTRLTVV.

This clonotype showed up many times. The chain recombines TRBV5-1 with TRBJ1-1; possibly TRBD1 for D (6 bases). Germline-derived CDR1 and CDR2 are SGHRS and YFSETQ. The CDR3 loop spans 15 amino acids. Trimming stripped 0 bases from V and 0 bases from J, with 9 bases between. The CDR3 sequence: CASSLDRAMNTEAFF. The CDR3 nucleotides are TGCGCCAGCAGCTTGGACAGGGCCATGAACACTGAAGCTTTCTTT.

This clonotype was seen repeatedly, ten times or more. CDR3 sequence reads: CASSVLHEQYF. CDR3 in DNA: TGTGCCAGCAGTGTGTTACACGAGCAGTACTTC. This chain connects TRBV2 to TRBJ2-7; D remains unclear. CDR3 length: 11 amino acids. V lost 4 bases to trimming and J lost 5 bases, with 6 bases between them. Germline V gene lookup returns CDR1 SNHLY and CDR2 FYNNEI.

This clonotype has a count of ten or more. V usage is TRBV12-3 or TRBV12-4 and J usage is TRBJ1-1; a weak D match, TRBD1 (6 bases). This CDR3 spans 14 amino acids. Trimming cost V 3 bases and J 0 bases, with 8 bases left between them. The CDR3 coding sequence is TGTGCCAGCAGTTTTACAGGGTTGAACACTGAAGCTTTCTTT. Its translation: CASSFTGLNTEAFF.

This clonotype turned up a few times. CDR3 amino acids: CASSRAVNQPQHF. The CDR3 DNA sequence: TGTGCCAGCAGTAGGGCAGTCAATCAGCCCCAGCATTTT. V is TRBV27 and J is TRBJ1-5; D is uncertain. Between the trimmed V and J ends, which lost 5 bases and 3 bases, there was a span of 8 bases. CDR1 is MNHEY, CDR2 SMNVEV, per germline (reference sequence). The CDR3 contains 13 residues.

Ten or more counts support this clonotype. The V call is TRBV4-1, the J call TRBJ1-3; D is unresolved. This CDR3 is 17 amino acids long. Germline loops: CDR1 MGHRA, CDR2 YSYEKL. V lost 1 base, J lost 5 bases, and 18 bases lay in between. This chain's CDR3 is CASSQVVVSTGRNTIYF. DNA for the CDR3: TGCGCCAGCAGCCAAGTGGTCGTTTCAACCGGGAGAAACACCATATATTTT.

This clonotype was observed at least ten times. The CDR3 protein is CATSDSRRQGNTGELFF. The CDR3 nucleotides read TGTGCCACCAGTGATTCCCGACGACAGGGTAACACCGGGGAGCTGTTTTTT. The chain uses TRBV24-1 and TRBJ2-2, with 7 nucleotides matching TRBD1. Germline CDR1 and CDR2: KGHDR and SFDVKD. The CDR3 length is 17 residues. The J segment lost 2 bases and the V segment lost 2 bases, leaving 7 bases of the junction unmatched.

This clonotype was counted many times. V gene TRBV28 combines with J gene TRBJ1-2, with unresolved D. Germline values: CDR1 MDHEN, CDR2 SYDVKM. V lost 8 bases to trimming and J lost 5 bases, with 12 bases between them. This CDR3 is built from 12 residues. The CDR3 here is CASSPNGYGYTF. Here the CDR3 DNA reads TGTGCCAGCTCCCCGAATGGGTATGGCTACACCTTC.

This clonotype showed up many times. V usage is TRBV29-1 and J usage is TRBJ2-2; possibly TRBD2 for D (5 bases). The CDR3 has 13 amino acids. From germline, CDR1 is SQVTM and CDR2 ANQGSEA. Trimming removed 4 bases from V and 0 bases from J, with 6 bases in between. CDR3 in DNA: TGCAGCGTTGCGAGGGCGAACACCGGGGAGCTGTTTTTT. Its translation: CSVARANTGELFF.

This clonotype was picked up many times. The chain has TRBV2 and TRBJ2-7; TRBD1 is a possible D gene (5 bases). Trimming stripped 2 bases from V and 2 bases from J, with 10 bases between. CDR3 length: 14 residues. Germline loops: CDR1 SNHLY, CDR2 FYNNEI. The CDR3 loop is CASSEQGMPYEQYF. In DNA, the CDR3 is TGTGCCAGCAGTGAACAGGGAATGCCCTACGAGCAGTACTTC. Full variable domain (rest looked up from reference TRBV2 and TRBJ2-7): EPEVTQTPSHQVTQMGQEVILRCVPISNHLYFYWYRQILGQKVEFLVSFYNNEISEKSEIFDDQFSVERPDGSNFTLKIRSTKLEDSAMYFCASSEQGMPYEQYFGPGTRLTVT.

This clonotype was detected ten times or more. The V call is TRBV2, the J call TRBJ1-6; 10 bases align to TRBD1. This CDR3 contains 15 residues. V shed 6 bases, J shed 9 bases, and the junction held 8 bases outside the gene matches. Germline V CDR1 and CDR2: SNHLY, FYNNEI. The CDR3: CASRGTGEFASPLHF. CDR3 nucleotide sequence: TGTGCCAGCAGGGGGACAGGGGAATTTGCTTCACCCCTCCACTTT.

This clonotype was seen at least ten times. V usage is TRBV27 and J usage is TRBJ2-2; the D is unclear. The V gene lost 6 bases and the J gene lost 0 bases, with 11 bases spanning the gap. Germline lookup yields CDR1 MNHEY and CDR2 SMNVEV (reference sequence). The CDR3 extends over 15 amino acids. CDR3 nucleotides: TGTGCCAGCAGCCCTGGGATCGCGAACACCGGGGAGCTGTTTTTT. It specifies CASSPGIANTGELFF.

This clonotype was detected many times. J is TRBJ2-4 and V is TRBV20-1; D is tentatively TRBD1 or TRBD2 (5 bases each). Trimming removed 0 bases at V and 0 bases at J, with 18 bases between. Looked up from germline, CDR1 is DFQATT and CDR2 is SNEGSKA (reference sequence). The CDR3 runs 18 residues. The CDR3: CSARDNPRGGLAKNIQYF. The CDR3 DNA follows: TGCAGTGCTAGAGATAACCCCCGGGGCGGCCTAGCCAAAAACATTCAGTACTTC.

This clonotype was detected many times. Written as DNA, the CDR3 is TGTGCCAGCAGGGGGACTAGCGGGAGGCGAGGGGAGACCCAGTACTTC. Its translation is CASRGTSGRRGETQYF. J is TRBJ2-5 and V is TRBV6-1, with TRBD2 matching 15 bases. The trim removed 6 bases at V and 5 bases at J, leaving 7 bases unmatched. CDR3 length: 16 amino acids. CDR1 MNHNS and CDR2 SASEGT come from the germline V gene.

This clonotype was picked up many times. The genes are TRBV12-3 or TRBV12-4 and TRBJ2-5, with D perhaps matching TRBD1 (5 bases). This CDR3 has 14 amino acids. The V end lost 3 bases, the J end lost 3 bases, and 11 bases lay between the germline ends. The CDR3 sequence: CASSLSLGEETQYF. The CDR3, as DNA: TGTGCCAGCAGTTTGTCCCTAGGGGAAGAGACCCAGTACTTC.

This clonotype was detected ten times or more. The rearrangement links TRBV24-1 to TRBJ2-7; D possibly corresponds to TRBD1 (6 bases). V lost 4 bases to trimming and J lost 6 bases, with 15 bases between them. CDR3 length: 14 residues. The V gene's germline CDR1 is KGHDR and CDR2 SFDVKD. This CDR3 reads CATSERTQGGEQYF. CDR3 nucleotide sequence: TGTGCCACCAGTGAGCGGACACAGGGCGGCGAGCAGTACTTC.

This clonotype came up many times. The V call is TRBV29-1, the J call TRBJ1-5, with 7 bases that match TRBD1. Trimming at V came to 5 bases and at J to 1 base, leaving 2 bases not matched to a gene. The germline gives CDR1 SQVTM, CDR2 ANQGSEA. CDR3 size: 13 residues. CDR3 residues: CSVMTGSNQPQHF. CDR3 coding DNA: TGCAGCGTTATGACAGGGAGCAATCAGCCCCAGCATTTT.

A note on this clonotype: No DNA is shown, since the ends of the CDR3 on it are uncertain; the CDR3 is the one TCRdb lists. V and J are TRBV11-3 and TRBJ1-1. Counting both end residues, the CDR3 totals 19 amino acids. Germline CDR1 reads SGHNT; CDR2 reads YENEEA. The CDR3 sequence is CASSFYICSAFLWNTEAFF.

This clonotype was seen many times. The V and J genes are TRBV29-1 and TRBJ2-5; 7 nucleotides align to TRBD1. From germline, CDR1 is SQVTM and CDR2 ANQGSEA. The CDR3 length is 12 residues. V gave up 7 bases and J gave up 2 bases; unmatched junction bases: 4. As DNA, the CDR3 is TGCAGCGGATACAGGGGACAAGAGACCCAGTACTTC. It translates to CSGYRGQETQYF.

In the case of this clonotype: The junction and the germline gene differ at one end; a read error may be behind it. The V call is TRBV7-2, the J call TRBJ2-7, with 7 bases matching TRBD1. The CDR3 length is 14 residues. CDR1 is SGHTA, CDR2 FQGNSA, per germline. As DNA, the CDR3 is TGTGCCAGCAGCTTAGAGGGACAGAACTACGAGCAGTCCTTC. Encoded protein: CASSLEGQNYEQSF.

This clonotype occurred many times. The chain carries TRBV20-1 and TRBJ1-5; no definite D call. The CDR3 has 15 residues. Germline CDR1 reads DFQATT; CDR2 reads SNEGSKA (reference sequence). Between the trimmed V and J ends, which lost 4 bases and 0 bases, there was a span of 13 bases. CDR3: CSATRPTTSNQPQHF. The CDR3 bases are TGCAGTGCTACAAGACCGACTACTAGCAATCAGCCCCAGCATTTT.

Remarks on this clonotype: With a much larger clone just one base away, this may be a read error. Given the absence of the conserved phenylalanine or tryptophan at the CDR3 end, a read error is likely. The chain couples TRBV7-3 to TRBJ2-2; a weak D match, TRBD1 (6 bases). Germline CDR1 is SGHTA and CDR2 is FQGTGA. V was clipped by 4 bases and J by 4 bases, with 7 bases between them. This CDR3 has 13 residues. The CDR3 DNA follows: TGTGCCAGCAGCTCAGGGGTCACCGGGGAGCTGTTTCTT. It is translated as CASSSGVTGELFL.

Written as DNA, the CDR3 is TGTGCCATCAGTGAGTCGATGGCAGCTAACTCCTACGAGCAGTACTTC. Its translation: CAISESMAANSYEQYF. The rearrangement joins TRBV10-3 to TRBJ2-7; no firm D call. The CDR3 length is 16 residues. The V gene's germline CDR1 is ENHRY and CDR2 SYGVKD. Trimming removed 0 bases from V and 0 bases from J, with 12 bases in between.

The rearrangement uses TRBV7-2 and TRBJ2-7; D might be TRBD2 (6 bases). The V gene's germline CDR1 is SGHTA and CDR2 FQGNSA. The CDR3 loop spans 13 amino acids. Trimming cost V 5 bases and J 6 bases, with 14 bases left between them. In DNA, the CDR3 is TGTGCCAGCAGCATAACGACCGGGGGCGAGCAGTACTTC. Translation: CASSITTGGEQYF.

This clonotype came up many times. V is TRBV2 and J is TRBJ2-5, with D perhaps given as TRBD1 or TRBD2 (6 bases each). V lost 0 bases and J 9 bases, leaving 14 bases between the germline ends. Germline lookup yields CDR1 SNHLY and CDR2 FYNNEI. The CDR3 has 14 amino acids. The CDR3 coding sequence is TGTGCCAGCAGTGAAGCGCTTGGTAGGGGGGCCCAGTACTTC. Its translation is CASSEALGRGAQYF. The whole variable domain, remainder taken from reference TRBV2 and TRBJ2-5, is EPEVTQTPSHQVTQMGQEVILRCVPISNHLYFYWYRQILGQKVEFLVSFYNNEISEKSEIFDDQFSVERPDGSNFTLKIRSTKLEDSAMYFCASSEALGRGAQYFGPGTRLLVL.

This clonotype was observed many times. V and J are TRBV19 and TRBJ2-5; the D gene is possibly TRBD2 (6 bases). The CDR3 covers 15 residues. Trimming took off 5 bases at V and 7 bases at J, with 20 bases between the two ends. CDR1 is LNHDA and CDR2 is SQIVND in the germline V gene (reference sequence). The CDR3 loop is CASSRYPGHSGTQYF. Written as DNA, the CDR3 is TGTGCCAGTAGTCGTTATCCCGGACATAGCGGGACCCAGTACTTC.

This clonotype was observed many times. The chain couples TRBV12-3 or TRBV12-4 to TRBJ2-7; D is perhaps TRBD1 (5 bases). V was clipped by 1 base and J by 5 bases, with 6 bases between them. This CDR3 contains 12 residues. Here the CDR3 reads CASSLVGDEQYF. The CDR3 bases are TGTGCCAGCAGTTTAGTAGGGGACGAGCAGTACTTC.

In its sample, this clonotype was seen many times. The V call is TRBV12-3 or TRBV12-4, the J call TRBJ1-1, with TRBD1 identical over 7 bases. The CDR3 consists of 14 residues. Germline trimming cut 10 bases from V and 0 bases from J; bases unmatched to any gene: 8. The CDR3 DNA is TGTGCCACAAGAGGGGGCCTCATGAACACTGAAGCTTTCTTT. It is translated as CATRGGLMNTEAFF.

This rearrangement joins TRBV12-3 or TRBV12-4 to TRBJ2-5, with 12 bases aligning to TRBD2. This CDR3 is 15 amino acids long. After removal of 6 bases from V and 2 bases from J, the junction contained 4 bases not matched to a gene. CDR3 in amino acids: CASSNLAGGQETQYF. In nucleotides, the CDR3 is TGTGCCAGCAGCAACCTAGCGGGGGGGCAAGAGACCCAGTACTTC.

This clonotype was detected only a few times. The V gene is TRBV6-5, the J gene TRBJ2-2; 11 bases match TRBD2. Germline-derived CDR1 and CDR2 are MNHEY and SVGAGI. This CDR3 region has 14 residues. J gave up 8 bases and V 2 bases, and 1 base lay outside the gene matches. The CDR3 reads CASSYRLAGGELFF. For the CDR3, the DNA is TGTGCCAGCAGTTACCGACTAGCGGGAGGGGAGCTGTTTTTT.